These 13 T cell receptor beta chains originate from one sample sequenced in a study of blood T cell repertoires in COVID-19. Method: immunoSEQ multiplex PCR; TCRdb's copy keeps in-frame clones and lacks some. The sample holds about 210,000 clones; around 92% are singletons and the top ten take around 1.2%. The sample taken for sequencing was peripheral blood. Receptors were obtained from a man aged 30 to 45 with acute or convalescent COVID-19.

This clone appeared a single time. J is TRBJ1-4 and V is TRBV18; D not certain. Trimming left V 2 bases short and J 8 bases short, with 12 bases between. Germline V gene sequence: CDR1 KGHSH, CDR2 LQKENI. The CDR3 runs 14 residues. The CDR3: CASSPATQREKLFF. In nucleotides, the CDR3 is TGTGCCAGCTCACCAGCGACCCAGCGGGAAAAACTGTTTTTT.

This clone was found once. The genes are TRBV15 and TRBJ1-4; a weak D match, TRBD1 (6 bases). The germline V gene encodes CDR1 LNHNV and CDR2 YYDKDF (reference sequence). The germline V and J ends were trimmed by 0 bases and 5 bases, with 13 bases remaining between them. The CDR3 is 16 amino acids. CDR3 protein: CATSRDQGHSNEKLFF. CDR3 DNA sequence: TGTGCCACCAGCAGAGACCAGGGACATAGCAATGAAAAACTGTTTTTT.

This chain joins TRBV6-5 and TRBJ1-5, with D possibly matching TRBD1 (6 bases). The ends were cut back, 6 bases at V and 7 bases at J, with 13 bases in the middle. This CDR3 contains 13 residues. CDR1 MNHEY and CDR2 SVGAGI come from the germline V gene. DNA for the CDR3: TGTGCCAGCAGAGGGGGTTTTGGGCAGCCCCAGCATTTT. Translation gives CASRGGFGQPQHF.

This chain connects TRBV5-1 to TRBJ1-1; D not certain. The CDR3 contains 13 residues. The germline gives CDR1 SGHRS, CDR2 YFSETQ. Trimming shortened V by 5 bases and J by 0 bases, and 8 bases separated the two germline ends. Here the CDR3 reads CASRAGMNTEAFF. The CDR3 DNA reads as TGCGCCAGCAGGGCAGGAATGAACACTGAAGCTTTCTTT.

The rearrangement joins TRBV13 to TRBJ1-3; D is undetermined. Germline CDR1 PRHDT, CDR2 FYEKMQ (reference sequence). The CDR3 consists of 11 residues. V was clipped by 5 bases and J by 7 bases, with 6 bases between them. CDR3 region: CASSLLNTIYF. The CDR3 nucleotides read TGTGCCAGCAGCCTTTTGAACACCATATATTTT.

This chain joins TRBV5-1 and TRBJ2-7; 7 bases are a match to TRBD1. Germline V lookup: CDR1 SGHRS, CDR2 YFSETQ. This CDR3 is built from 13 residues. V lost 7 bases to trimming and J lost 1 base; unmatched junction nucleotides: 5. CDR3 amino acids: CASSRQGSYEQYF. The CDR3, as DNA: TGCGCCAGCTCCCGACAGGGATCCTACGAGCAGTACTTC.

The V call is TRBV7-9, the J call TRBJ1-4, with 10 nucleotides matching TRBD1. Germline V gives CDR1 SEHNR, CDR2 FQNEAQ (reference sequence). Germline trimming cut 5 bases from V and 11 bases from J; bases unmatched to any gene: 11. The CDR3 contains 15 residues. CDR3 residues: CASSPGQGQSEKLFF. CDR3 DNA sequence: TGTGCCAGCAGCCCGGGACAGGGGCAGTCTGAGAAACTGTTTTTT.

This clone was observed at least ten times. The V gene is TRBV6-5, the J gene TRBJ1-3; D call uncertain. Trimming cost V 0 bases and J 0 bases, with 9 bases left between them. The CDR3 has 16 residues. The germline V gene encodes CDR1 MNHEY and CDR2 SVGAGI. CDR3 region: CASSYSWADSGNTIYF. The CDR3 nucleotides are TGTGCCAGCAGTTACTCGTGGGCAGACTCTGGAAACACCATATATTTT.

The CDR3 DNA reads TGCGCCAGCAGCCATTACAGGGAAAAAACCTATGGCTACACCTTC. Its translation: CASSHYREKTYGYTF. The chain recombines TRBV4-1 with TRBJ1-2; possible D gene TRBD1, 6 bases. Germline V lookup: CDR1 MGHRA, CDR2 YSYEKL. V was cut by 3 bases and J by 4 bases, with 15 bases left in between. The CDR3 has 15 residues.

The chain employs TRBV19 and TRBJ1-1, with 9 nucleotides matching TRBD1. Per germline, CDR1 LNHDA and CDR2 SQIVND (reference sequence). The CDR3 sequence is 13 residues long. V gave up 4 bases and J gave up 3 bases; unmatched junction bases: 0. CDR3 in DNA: TGTGCCAGTAGTAGGACAGGGGACACTGAAGCTTTCTTT. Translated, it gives CASSRTGDTEAFF.

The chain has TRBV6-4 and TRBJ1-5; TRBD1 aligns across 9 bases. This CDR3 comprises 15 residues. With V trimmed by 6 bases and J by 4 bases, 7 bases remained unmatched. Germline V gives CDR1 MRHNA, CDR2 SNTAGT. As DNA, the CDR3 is TGTGCCAGCAGCCCGACAGGGGGGAATAATCAGCCCCAGCATTTT. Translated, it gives CASSPTGGNNQPQHF.

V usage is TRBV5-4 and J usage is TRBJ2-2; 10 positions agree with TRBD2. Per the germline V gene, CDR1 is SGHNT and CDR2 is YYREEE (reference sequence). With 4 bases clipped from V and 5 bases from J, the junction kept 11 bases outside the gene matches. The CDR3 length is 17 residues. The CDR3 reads CASSLNGLAARTGELFF. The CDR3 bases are TGTGCCAGCAGCCTCAACGGACTAGCGGCGAGGACCGGGGAGCTGTTTTTT.

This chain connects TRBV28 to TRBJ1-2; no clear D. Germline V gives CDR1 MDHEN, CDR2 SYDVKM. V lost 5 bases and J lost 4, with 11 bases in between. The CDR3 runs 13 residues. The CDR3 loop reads CASSPQGVYGYTF. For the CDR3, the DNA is TGTGCCAGCAGTCCACAAGGAGTCTATGGCTACACCTTC.